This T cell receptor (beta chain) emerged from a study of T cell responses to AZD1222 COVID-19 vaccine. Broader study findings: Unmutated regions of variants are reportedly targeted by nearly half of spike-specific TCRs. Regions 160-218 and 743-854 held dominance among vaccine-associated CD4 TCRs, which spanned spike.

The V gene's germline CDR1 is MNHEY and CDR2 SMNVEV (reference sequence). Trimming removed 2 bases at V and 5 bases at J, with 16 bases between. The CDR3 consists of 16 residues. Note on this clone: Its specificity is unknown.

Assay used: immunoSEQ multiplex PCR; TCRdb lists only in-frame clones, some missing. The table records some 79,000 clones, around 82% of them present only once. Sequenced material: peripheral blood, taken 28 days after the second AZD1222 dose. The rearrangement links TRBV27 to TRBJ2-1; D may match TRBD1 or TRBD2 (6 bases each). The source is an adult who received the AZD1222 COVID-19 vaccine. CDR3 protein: CASSLLGAGRNNEQFF. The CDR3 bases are TGTGCCAGCAGTTTACTGGGGGCGGGACGTAACAATGAGCAGTTCTTC.